One and the same sample provided the 18 T cell receptor beta chains below, sequenced in a study of blood T cell repertoires in COVID-19. Only in-frame clones appear in the TCRdb table, and some are missing; sequencing was by immunoSEQ multiplex PCR. The repertoire consists of approximately 220,000 clones, with 80% to 90% occurring once and the leading ten covering 4.7%. Sequenced input: peripheral blood. The receptor source for this set is a woman in her 70s with acute or convalescent COVID-19.

The rearrangement links TRBV6-2 or TRBV6-3 to TRBJ1-2; perhaps TRBD1 as D (5 bases). V lost 0 bases to trimming and J lost 7 bases, with 12 bases between them. Looked up from germline, CDR1 is MNHEY and CDR2 is SVGEGT. CDR3 size: 14 residues. Written as DNA, the CDR3 is TGTGCCAGCAGTTACTCCGACCAGGGAGGTGGCTACACCTTC. It codes for CASSYSDQGGGYTF.

This chain uses TRBV29-1 with TRBJ2-1, with 7 bases lining up with TRBD2. The CDR3 runs to 13 residues. V dropped 5 bases and J dropped 6; count of bases not matched to a gene: 7. Germline CDR1 SQVTM, CDR2 ANQGSEA. Written as DNA, the CDR3 is TGCAGCGTTTCTGGCGGGGGAGGCAATGAGCAGTTCTTC. Protein sequence: CSVSGGGGNEQFF.

This clone showed up just once. The V call is TRBV30, the J call TRBJ1-4; D perhaps matches TRBD1 (5 bases). V lost 0 bases, J lost 7 bases, and 15 bases lay in between. The CDR3 spans 15 residues. Germline CDR1 reads GTSNPN; CDR2 reads SVGIG (reference sequence). CDR3 in amino acids: CAWSVRGRVVEKLFF. In DNA form, the CDR3 reads TGTGCCTGGAGTGTACGAGGCAGGGTGGTTGAAAAACTGTTTTTT.

This sequence joins TRBV5-1 and TRBJ2-7; 11 bases line up with TRBD2. V was pared by 4 bases and J by 4 bases, with 7 bases of the junction left unmatched. CDR1 and CDR2 from the germline V gene are SGHRS and YFSETQ. The CDR3 length is 15 residues. The CDR3 nucleotides read TGCGCCAGCAGCGTCGGGACTAGCGGACTTTACGAGCAGTACTTC. Translation gives CASSVGTSGLYEQYF. Variable domain in full (rest from reference TRBV5-1 and TRBJ2-7): KAGVTQTPRYLIKTRGQQVTLSCSPISGHRSVSWYQQTPGQGLQFLFEYFSETQRNKGNFPGRFSGRQFSNSRSEMNVSTLELGDSALYLCASSVGTSGLYEQYFGPGTRLTVT.

The V gene is TRBV6-5, the J gene TRBJ1-2; TRBD1 might be the D (6 bases). The CDR3 is 15 amino acids. Germline-derived CDR1 and CDR2 are MNHEY and SVGAGI. The ends were cut back, 0 bases at V and 2 bases at J, with 10 bases in the middle. The CDR3 reads CASSYSGRGNYGYTF. In DNA form, the CDR3 reads TGTGCCAGCAGTTACTCAGGGAGGGGGAACTATGGCTACACCTTC.

The chain carries TRBV27 and TRBJ2-5, with D possibly being TRBD2 (7 bases). The CDR3 loop spans 15 amino acids. Between the trimmed V and J ends, which lost 3 bases and 4 bases, there was a span of 15 bases. In germline, CDR1 is MNHEY, CDR2 SMNVEV (reference sequence). CDR3 amino acids: CASSFGGARGETQYF. The CDR3 bases are TGTGCCAGCAGTTTTGGGGGGGCGAGGGGAGAGACCCAGTACTTC.

The chain carries TRBV11-2 and TRBJ1-6; possible D gene TRBD1, 5 bases. Germline CDR1 is SGHAT and CDR2 is FQNNGV. Between the trimmed V and J ends, which lost 1 base and 7 bases, there was a span of 11 bases. This CDR3 spans 15 amino acids. The CDR3: CASSLGAGPNSPLHF. The CDR3, as DNA: TGTGCCAGCAGCTTAGGCGCAGGGCCCAATTCACCCCTCCACTTT. Combining the CDR3 with reference TRBV11-2 and TRBJ1-6 gives the whole variable domain EAGVAQSPRYKIIEKRQSVAFWCNPISGHATLYWYQQILGQGPKLLIQFQNNGVVDDSQLPKDRFSAERLKGVDSTLKIQPAKLEDSAVYLCASSLGAGPNSPLHFGNGTRLTVT.

The chain is built from TRBV7-6 and TRBJ1-6; D is unclear. The germline V gene has CDR1 SGHVS and CDR2 FNYEAQ. This CDR3 has 17 residues. V was shortened by 2 bases and J by 0 bases, with 11 bases between the two germline ends. Written as DNA, the CDR3 is TGTGCCAGCAGCTTACGTGGAGAAGACTCCTATAATTCACCCCTCCACTTT. Encoded protein: CASSLRGEDSYNSPLHF.

V and J are TRBV29-1 and TRBJ1-4; TRBD1 agrees at 8 bases. The V segment lost 7 bases and the J segment 8 bases; nucleotides outside the gene matches: 9. Germline V gene data show CDR1 as SQVTM and CDR2 as ANQGSEA. This CDR3 has 13 amino acids. DNA for the CDR3: TGCAGCGCCGTGGGACAGGAAGGCGAAAAACTGTTTTTT. It translates to CSAVGQEGEKLFF.

The V call is TRBV23-1, the J call TRBJ1-1; D unclear. TRBV23-1 qualifies as an ORF whose function is uncertain. The V and J ends lost 1 base and 6 bases respectively, with 21 bases between them. The length of the CDR3 is 17 residues. CDR3 amino acids: CASSQCFRHSEFPEAFF. The DNA for the CDR3 is TGCGCCAGCAGTCAATGTTTCCGACACTCGGAATTTCCTGAAGCTTTCTTT.

This clone was counted many times. Other DNA sequences in the sample encode the same CDR3. The chain recombines TRBV11-3 with TRBJ2-2, with D maybe TRBD1 (6 bases). Germline loops: CDR1 SGHNT, CDR2 YENEEA. CDR3 size: 13 residues. Trimming cost V 4 bases and J 6 bases, with 9 bases left between them. This CDR3 reads CASSYRDPGELFF. CDR3 DNA: TGTGCCAGCAGCTACAGGGATCCCGGGGAGCTGTTTTTT.

The count of this clone is one. A read error may account for a junction end that differs from germline. CDR3 nucleotides: TGTGCCAGCAGTTACCGGACAGGGACGGACGTTGACTTC. It translates to CASSYRTGTDVDF. This chain uses TRBV6-5 with TRBJ2-7, with TRBD1 matching over 8 bases. The CDR3 spans 13 residues. The V gene's germline CDR1 is MNHEY and CDR2 SVGAGI.

V and J are TRBV2 and TRBJ2-1; TRBD2 aligns across 7 bases. The CDR3 runs 11 residues. CDR1 is SNHLY and CDR2 is FYNNEI in the germline V gene. Trimming at V came to 8 bases and at J to 12 bases, leaving 7 bases not matched to a gene. This chain's CDR3 is CASHAGVRQFF. The CDR3 DNA sequence: TGTGCCAGCCATGCGGGGGTTCGGCAGTTCTTC. The full variable domain, with the rest looked up from reference TRBV2 and TRBJ2-1, is EPEVTQTPSHQVTQMGQEVILRCVPISNHLYFYWYRQILGQKVEFLVSFYNNEISEKSEIFDDQFSVERPDGSNFTLKIRSTKLEDSAMYFCASHAGVRQFFGPGTRLTVL.

Comment on this clone: The same CDR3 is also encoded by other DNA sequences in this sample. V and J are TRBV7-2 and TRBJ2-1, with TRBD2 matching 8 bases. J was trimmed by 7 bases and V by 5 bases; bases with no gene match: 1. The germline gives CDR1 SGHTA, CDR2 FQGNSA. This CDR3 comprises 12 residues. For the CDR3, the DNA is TGTGCCAGCAGCCCGGGGGGGAATGAGCAGTTCTTC. This sequence encodes CASSPGGNEQFF.

The J gene is TRBJ1-1, the V gene TRBV19; D is undetermined. The germline gives CDR1 LNHDA, CDR2 SQIVND (reference sequence). The CDR3 runs 14 residues. V gave up 7 bases and J gave up 1 base, with 13 bases separating them. The CDR3 reads CASTLLVRNTEAFF. The CDR3 DNA reads as TGTGCCAGTACCCTATTAGTAAGGAACACTGAAGCTTTCTTT.

The table lists this clone with a few counts. CDR3 nucleotides: TGTGCCAGCAGGGAGGATATGAACACTGAAGCTTTCTTT. Amino acids: CASREDMNTEAFF. The chain couples TRBV7-2 to TRBJ1-1; D is unresolved. The germline CDR1 and CDR2 sequences are SGHTA and FQGNSA. CDR3 length equals 13 residues. The germline V and J ends were trimmed by 6 bases and 0 bases, with 8 bases remaining between them.

This chain joins TRBV2 and TRBJ2-5, with D possibly TRBD1 on 5 matching bases. The CDR3 has 14 amino acids. Trimming pared 7 bases from V and 0 bases from J, leaving 12 bases between. Germline values: CDR1 SNHLY, CDR2 FYNNEI. CDR3 coding DNA: TGTGCCAGCAAGACCCGGACAAACCAAGAGACCCAGTACTTC. This gives the protein CASKTRTNQETQYF.

The J gene is TRBJ2-1, the V gene TRBV5-1; D call uncertain. Germline V gene lookup returns CDR1 SGHRS and CDR2 YFSETQ. V lost 0 bases and J lost 8, with 9 bases in between. The CDR3 runs 13 residues. CDR3 region: CASSLDQQDEQFF. The CDR3 DNA reads TGCGCCAGCAGCTTGGACCAGCAGGATGAGCAGTTCTTC.